The following is a TCR beta chain sequence with its context. These data come from a study of T cell responses to AZD1222 COVID-19 vaccine. Data came from immunoSEQ multiplex PCR; TCRdb stores just in-frame clones and leaves some out. The sample includes some 85,000 clones, around 87% of them seen just once. The TCR was taken from an adult in good health. This sample comprised peripheral blood, obtained on day 0 of AZD1222 vaccination.

The CDR3 DNA reads as TGTGCCAGCAGCTTAAGTAGGGTAGGGCAGCCCCAGCATTTT. Translated, it gives CASSLSRVGQPQHF. The chain is built from TRBV13 and TRBJ1-5; D not resolved. In germline, CDR1 is PRHDT, CDR2 FYEKMQ (reference sequence). V was pared by 2 bases and J by 7 bases, with 12 bases between. The CDR3 sequence is 14 residues long. The full variable domain, with the rest looked up from reference TRBV13 and TRBJ1-5, is AAGVIQSPRHLIKEKRETATLKCYPIPRHDTVYWYQQGPGQDPQFLISFYEKMQSDKGSIPDRFSAQQFSDYHSELNMSSLELGDSALYFCASSLSRVGQPQHFGDGTRLSIL.